This T cell receptor (beta chain) was documented in a study of Ad26.COV2.S vaccination and SARS-CoV-2 variants. Across the study: Participants got Ad26.COV2.S intramuscularly, once or twice 56 days apart. The study, taken as a whole, reports: With respect to non-spike TCR breadth, vaccine and placebo recipients were similar.

The CDR3 consists of 15 residues. V lost 5 bases to trimming and J lost 9 bases; unmatched junction nucleotides: 9. Germline CDR1 is LNHDA and CDR2 is SQIVND (reference sequence). About this clone itself: What it recognizes is unknown.

The sample's treatment: about 20 received Ad26.COV2.S at low or high dose, single or two shots; about 5 received placebo; per-sample allocation not given. On day 63 after the first injection, vaccine and placebo recipients gave samples. This adult donor, from Boston, was 18-55 years old. Expressing Wuhan-strain SARS-CoV-2 spike, an Ad26 vector served as the vaccine. Clones were read by immunoSEQ multiplex PCR, and TCRdb kept only the in-frame ones, dropping some. The data show roughly 700,000 clones, roughly 90% seen once. The clonotype comes from a person between 18 and 60 years old who received the Ad26.COV2.S COVID-19 vaccine or a placebo. The sample was peripheral blood, taken in a trial of Ad26.COV2.S vaccine versus placebo. J is TRBJ1-6 and V is TRBV19, with TRBD1 identical over 8 bases. The CDR3 sequence: CASSAGGTGSSPLHF. The CDR3 DNA sequence: TGTGCCAGTAGTGCTGGGGGGACAGGTAGTTCACCCCTCCACTTT.